What follows describes a single TCR beta chain. Its cognate antigen has yet to be identified. Qualities for individual bases were not recorded, and no much larger clone is one base off. This sample is drawn from a study of early stage breast cancer tumors (dated by TCRdb to the late 2010s). For context, the study as a whole: Of the 16 invasive breast tumors, 12 to 13 were found to be estrogen receptor-positive, progesterone receptor-positive and HER2-negative. Eight of the 12 ER+/PR+/HER2- tumors were invasive ductal carcinomas, while the other four were invasive lobular carcinomas. A read coverage of roughly 10-fold per sample was achieved on average. The samples as a whole yielded a few million detected templates, corresponding to fewer than 1.4 million unique clonotypes.

What the research found in general, with its limitations: Enriched TCRB sequences shared across patients were found to be mostly commonly generated sequences that were unlikely to play an important role in the tumor microenvironment. Repertoires from blood and normal breast were more alike than repertoires from blood and tumor, and in about 85% of the 16 patients, comparing each tissue with blood separated tumor from normal. Compared with adjacent normal breast tissue, tumors had higher clonality and 2 to 3-fold greater T cell density. Analysis by tumor subtype was prevented by the small cohort size. Chain pairing and functional markers such as CD4, CD8 and FOXP3 were missed by bulk genomic DNA sequencing of unsorted cells.

Sequences LGHNT (CDR1) and FRNRAP (CDR2) are obtained from the germline V gene. V and J are truncated by 7 bases and 9 bases respectively, leaving an intervening sequence of 16 bases. The cysteine opens and the phenylalanine closes a CDR3 of 13 amino acids. Only the CDR3 portion is preserved as DNA: 39 bases, with reading frame beginning at the first base. The study profiled bulk TCR beta-chain repertoires in matched peripheral blood, tumor and adjacent normal breast tissue taken from over 15 patients with early-stage breast cancer. Before surgery, whole blood (roughly 5-11 mL) was collected into EDTA tubes and processed within 2 hours. Peripheral blood mononuclear cells were isolated by Ficoll-Paque centrifugation in SepMate-50 tubes. For storage in liquid nitrogen, PBMCs were cryopreserved as aliquots of about 1.9 to 4 million cells in roughly 90% FBS with about 10% DMSO. The Qiagen AllPrep DNA/RNA Mini kit was used for genomic DNA extraction.

Two independent genomic DNA replicates were amplified for each sample, with around 0.5 ug used for blood and about 1.5 ug for tumor or normal breast. Following the manufacturer's instructions, the ImmunoSeq Intro kit was used to carry out TCRB sequencing on genomic DNA. Multiplex PCR was run for around 28 cycles using proprietary primers and spike-in control sequences for absolute quantification. Single-end 150-bp reads were used to sequence an 87-bp fragment spanning the CDR3 and the flanking V and J genes. Seven samples, with two replicates for each sample, were multiplexed per lane of an Illumina MiSeq using version 3.0 chemistry. Concerning the study's data processing: Raw data were processed by the vendor's proprietary pipeline, with both replicates merged into one result per sample. To define clonotypes, the study grouped productive rearrangements that shared the V-gene family, CDR3 amino acid sequence and J-gene segment. Clonality was computed as 1 minus the normalized Shannon entropy (Pielou evenness) of TCRB abundances. T cell density was estimated by dividing total templates by the number of input cells inferred from the DNA input amount. Recon with default parameters was used to estimate total repertoire diversity and clonality. Clonotypes with over 0.1% abundance in tumor and at least 32-fold higher abundance in tumor than in normal breast were defined as tumor-enriched. The clones in this table, taken by TCRdb from immuneACCESS, are in-frame only. Not every clone is retained; where verified, under half of the shortfall comes from an unresolved V gene, and the cause of the rest is unknown. That table gives V, J and clone size, and the DNA gave D and trimming. The sample data list under 30,000 clones, and approximately 75% of these were observed just once. The ten largest clones take up 33% of the sample.

This TCR came from a person aged 45-60 years with breast cancer. The specimen sequenced was blood. The sequence joins TRBV12-5 to TRBJ2-1; the D gene cannot be resolved reliably. CDR3 reads: CASAQGLTGEQFF. The sequenced DNA: TGTGCTAGTGCTCAAGGGCTAACGGGTGAGCAGTTCTTC.